The TCR beta chain described here comes from a study of technical replicates of blood from a handful of donors. Clones were sequenced by immunoSEQ multiplex PCR, and TCRdb holds only the in-frame ones, with some missing. The sample shows some 71,000 clones, approximately 96% of them seen only once. This clonotype originated in a human donor in good health. The sample comprised T cells isolated from PBMCs.

This CDR3 is CASKPPGYYGYTF. CDR3 sequence (DNA): TGTGCCAGCAAACCTCCAGGGTACTATGGCTACACCTTC. The rearrangement joins TRBV28 to TRBJ1-2, with D maybe TRBD1 (5 bases). The CDR3 runs to 13 residues. The germline CDR1 and CDR2 sequences are MDHEN and SYDVKM. The germline V and J ends were trimmed by 7 bases and 3 bases, with 12 bases remaining between them.